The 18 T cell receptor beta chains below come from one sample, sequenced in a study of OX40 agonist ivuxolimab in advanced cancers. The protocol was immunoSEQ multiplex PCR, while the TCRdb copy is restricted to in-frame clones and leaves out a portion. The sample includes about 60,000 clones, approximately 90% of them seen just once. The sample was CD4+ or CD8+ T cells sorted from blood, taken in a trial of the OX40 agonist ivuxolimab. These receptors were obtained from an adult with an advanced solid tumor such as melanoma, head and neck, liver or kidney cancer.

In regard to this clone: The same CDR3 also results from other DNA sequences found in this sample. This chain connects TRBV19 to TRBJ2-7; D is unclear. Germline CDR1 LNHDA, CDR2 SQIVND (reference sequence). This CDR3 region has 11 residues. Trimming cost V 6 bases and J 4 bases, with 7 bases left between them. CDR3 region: CASSVGYEQYF. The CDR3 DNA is TGTGCCAGTAGCGTCGGGTACGAGCAGTACTTC.

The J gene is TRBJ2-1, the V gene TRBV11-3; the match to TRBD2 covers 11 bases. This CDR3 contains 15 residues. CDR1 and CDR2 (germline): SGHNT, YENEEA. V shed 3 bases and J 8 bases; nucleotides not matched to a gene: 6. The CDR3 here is CASSFSGGAGDEQFF. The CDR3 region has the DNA TGTGCCAGCAGCTTTAGCGGGGGGGCCGGAGATGAGCAGTTCTTC.

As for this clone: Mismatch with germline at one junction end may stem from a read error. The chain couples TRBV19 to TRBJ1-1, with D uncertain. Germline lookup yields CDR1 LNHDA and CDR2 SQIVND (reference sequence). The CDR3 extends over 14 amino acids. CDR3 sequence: CASSIGGLITEAFF. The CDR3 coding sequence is TGTGCCAGTAGCATAGGAGGGTTGATCACTGAAGCTTTCTTT.

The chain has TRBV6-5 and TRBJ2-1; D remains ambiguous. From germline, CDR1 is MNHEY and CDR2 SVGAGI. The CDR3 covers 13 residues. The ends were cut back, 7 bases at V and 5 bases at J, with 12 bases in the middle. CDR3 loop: CASTQGLDNEQFF. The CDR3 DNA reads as TGTGCCAGCACCCAAGGGTTGGACAATGAGCAGTTCTTC.

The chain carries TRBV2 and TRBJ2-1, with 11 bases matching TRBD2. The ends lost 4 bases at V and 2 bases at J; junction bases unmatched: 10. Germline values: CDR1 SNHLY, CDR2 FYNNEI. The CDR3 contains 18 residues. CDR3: CASSASGRLAGPYNEQFF. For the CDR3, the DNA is TGTGCCAGCAGTGCGAGCGGAAGACTAGCGGGACCCTACAATGAGCAGTTCTTC.

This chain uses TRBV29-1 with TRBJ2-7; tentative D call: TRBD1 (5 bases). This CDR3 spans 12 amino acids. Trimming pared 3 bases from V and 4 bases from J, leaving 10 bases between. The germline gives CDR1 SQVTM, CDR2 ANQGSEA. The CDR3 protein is CSVEVRAYEQYF. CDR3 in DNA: TGCAGCGTTGAGGTCAGGGCTTACGAGCAGTACTTC.

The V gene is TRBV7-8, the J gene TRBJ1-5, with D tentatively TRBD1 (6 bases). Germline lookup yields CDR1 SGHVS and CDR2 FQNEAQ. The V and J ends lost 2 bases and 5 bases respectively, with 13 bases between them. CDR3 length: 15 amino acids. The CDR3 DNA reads TGTGCCAGCAGCTTATTTCAGGGGCCAGATCAGCCCCAGCATTTT. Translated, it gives CASSLFQGPDQPQHF.

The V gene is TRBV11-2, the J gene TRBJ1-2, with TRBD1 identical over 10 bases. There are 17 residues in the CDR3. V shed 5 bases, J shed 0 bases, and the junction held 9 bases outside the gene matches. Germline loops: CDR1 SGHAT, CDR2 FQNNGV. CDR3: CASSTRDRGVANYGYTF. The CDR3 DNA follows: TGTGCCAGCAGCACTCGGGACAGGGGAGTAGCTAACTATGGCTACACCTTC.

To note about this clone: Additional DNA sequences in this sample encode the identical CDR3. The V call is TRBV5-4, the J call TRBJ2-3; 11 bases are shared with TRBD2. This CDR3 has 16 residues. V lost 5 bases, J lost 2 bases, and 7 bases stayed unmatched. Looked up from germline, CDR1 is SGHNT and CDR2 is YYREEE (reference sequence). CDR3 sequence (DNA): TGTGCCAGCAGTCCTCTAGCGGGGGGAGCCACAGATACGCAGTATTTT. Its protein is CASSPLAGGATDTQYF.

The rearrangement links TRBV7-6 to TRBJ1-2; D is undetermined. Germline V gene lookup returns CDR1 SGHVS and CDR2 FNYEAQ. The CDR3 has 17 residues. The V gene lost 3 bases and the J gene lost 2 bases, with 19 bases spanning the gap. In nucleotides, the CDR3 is TGTGCCAGCAGCTTGTCTACTTTTACCGGGAACAACTATGGCTACACCTTC. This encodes CASSLSTFTGNNYGYTF.

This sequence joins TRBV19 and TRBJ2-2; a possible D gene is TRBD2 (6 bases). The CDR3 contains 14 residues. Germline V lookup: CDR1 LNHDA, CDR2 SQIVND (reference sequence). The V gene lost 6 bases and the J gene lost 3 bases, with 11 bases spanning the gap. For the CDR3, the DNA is TGTGCCAGTAGCGGGAGCAAGTACACCGGGGAGCTGTTTTTT. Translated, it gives CASSGSKYTGELFF.

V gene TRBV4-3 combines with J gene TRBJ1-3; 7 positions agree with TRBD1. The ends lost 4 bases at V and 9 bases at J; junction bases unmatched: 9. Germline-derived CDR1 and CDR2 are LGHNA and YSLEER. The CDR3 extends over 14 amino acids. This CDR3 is CASSPRDSLSTIYF. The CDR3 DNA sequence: TGCGCCAGCAGCCCTCGGGACAGTTTAAGCACCATATATTTT.

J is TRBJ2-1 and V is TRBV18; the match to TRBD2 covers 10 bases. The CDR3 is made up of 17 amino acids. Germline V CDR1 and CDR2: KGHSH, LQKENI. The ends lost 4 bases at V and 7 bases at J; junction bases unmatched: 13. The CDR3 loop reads CASSLVLRLAGLNEQFF. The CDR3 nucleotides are TGTGCCAGCTCACTCGTCCTACGACTAGCGGGTCTTAATGAGCAGTTCTTC. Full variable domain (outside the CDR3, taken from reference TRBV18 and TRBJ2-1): NAGVMQNPRHLVRRRGQEARLRCSPMKGHSHVYWYRQLPEEGLKFMVYLQKENIIDESGMPKERFSAEFPKEGPSILRIQQVVRGDSAAYFCASSLVLRLAGLNEQFFGPGTRLTVL.

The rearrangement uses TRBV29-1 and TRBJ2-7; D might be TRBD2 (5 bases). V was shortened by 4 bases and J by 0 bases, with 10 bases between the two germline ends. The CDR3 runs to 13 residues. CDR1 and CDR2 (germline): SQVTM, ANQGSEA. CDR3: CSVAYSASYEQYF. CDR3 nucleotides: TGCAGCGTTGCATATAGCGCCTCCTACGAGCAGTACTTC.

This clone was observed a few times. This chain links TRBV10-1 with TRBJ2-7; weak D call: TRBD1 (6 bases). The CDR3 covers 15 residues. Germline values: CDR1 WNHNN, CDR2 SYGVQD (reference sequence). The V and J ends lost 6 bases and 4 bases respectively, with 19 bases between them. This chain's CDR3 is CASRQGYIVGYEQYV. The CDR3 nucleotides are TGCGCCAGCAGGCAGGGGTATATCGTAGGATACGAGCAGTACGTC.

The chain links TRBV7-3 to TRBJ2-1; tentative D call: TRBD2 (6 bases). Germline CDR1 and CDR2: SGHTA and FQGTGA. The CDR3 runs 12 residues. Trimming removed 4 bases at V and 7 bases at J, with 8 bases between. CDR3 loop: CASSSSGNEQFF. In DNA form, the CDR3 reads TGTGCCAGCAGCTCGAGCGGGAATGAGCAGTTCTTC.

The CDR3 sequence: CASTSGTYNEQFF. CDR3 bases: TGTGCCAGCACTAGCGGGACCTACAATGAGCAGTTCTTC. This sequence joins TRBV25-1 and TRBJ2-1; 9 bases are shared with TRBD2. V lost 7 bases, J lost 2 bases, and 0 bases stayed unmatched. The CDR3 totals 13 residues. Germline lookup yields CDR1 MGHDK and CDR2 SYGVNS. The full variable domain, its missing parts supplied by reference TRBV25-1 and TRBJ2-1, is EADIYQTPRYLVIGTGKKITLECSQTMGHDKMYWYQQDPGMELHLIHYSYGVNSTEKGDLSSESTVSRIRTEHFPLTLESARPSHTSQYLCASTSGTYNEQFFGPGTRLTVL.

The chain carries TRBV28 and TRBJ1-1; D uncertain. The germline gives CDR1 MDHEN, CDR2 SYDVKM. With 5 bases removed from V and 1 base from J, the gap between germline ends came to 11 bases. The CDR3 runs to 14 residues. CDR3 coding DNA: TGTGCCAGCAGTCGTTGGGAGCGGAACACTGAAGCTTTCTTT. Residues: CASSRWERNTEAFF.